The subject of this entry is one TCR beta chain. This specimen belongs to a study of blood T cell repertoires in COVID-19. For the study at large: PBMCs, B-cell-depleted T cells, or T cells were the source of the cDNA or gDNA that made up the material.

Per the original methods: Amplification of reference gene primers was used by the study to estimate nucleated cell counts. The assay was immunoSEQ multiplex PCR, and TCRdb's table has in-frame clones only and misses some. Clone size and the V and J calls come from that table; the DNA yielded D and trimming. The table lists fewer than 250,000 clones, around 80% of them singletons. The CDR3 extends over 17 amino acids. CDR1 is SGHVS, CDR2 FQNEAQ, per germline. With 5 bases removed from V and 0 bases from J, the gap between germline ends came to 16 bases. The rearrangement uses TRBV7-8 and TRBJ1-4; D unresolved. This sequence was found in a man aged 45-60 years with active or convalescent COVID-19. Sequencing used peripheral blood. The DNA of the CDR3 is TGTGCCAGCAGCCCTGTGACCATCGGAGCAACTAATGAAAAACTGTTTTTT. The encoded protein is CASSPVTIGATNEKLFF.